The rows below give T cell receptor beta chains drawn from one sample of a study of blood T cell repertoires in COVID-19. Profiled with immunoSEQ multiplex PCR; TCRdb holds only in-frame clones, not every one. The sample shows around 21,000 clones, 70% to 80% of them seen only once. Sequenced: peripheral blood. The receptors originated from a man at least 80 years old with acute or convalescent COVID-19. The CDR3 runs from the conserved cysteine through the conserved F or W. Fields, in order: J gene, V gene, clone size, D gene, CDR3 protein, CDR3 DNA. A D gene is named only where the DNA matches it firmly. Size is omitted from some rows. Given values are once, few, many or a class for expanded clones.

j_gene: TRBJ1-2; v_gene: TRBV29-1; abundance: .; d_gene: .; CDR3aa: CSVELIRGGGYTF; CDR3nt: TGCAGCGTTGAACTGATCCGTGGAGGTGGCTACACCTTC
j_gene: TRBJ2-1; v_gene: TRBV11-3; abundance: .; d_gene: TRBD2; CDR3aa: CASSLGGTRGRGKQFF; CDR3nt: TGTGCCAGCAGCTTAGGGGGTACTCGCGGGAGGGGAAAGCAGTTCTTC
j_gene: TRBJ1-5; v_gene: TRBV19; abundance: .; d_gene: TRBD1; CDR3aa: CASSISDRGIQPQHF; CDR3nt: TGTGCCAGTAGTATTTCGGACAGGGGCATTCAGCCCCAGCATTTT
j_gene: TRBJ2-1; v_gene: TRBV18; abundance: .; d_gene: .; CDR3aa: CASSPTRQRGANNEQFF; CDR3nt: TGTGCCAGCTCACCTACCAGACAGCGCGGCGCCAACAATGAGCAGTTCTTC
j_gene: TRBJ1-2; v_gene: TRBV28; abundance: once; d_gene: .; CDR3aa: CASSRRQAPYGYTF; CDR3nt: TGTGCCAGCAGTCGTAGACAGGCCCCATATGGCTACACCTTC
j_gene: TRBJ1-2; v_gene: TRBV28; abundance: .; d_gene: TRBD1; CDR3aa: CASSLISRGYGYTF; CDR3nt: TGTGCCAGCAGTTTAATTTCCAGGGGGTATGGCTACACCTTC
j_gene: TRBJ2-1; v_gene: TRBV3-1/TRBV3-2; abundance: .; d_gene: .; CDR3aa: CASSHHNNNEQFF; CDR3nt: TGTGCCAGCAGCCACCACAACAACAATGAGCAGTTCTTC
j_gene: TRBJ1-5; v_gene: TRBV15; abundance: .; d_gene: .; CDR3aa: CATSRPTGYSNQPQHF; CDR3nt: TGTGCCACCAGCAGACCGACAGGCTATAGCAATCAGCCCCAGCATTTT
j_gene: TRBJ1-5; v_gene: TRBV6-5; abundance: .; d_gene: .; CDR3aa: CASSFGGNQPQHF; CDR3nt: TGTGCCAGCAGTTTCGGAGGCAATCAGCCCCAGCATTTT
j_gene: TRBJ2-7; v_gene: TRBV4-1; abundance: .; d_gene: .; CDR3aa: CASSQDRGKAYEQYF; CDR3nt: TGCGCCAGCAGCCAAGACAGGGGAAAAGCCTACGAGCAGTACTTC
j_gene: TRBJ1-4; v_gene: TRBV28; abundance: once; d_gene: TRBD1; CDR3aa: CASTSSGTGNEKLFF; CDR3nt: TGTGCCAGCACTTCTTCCGGGACAGGGAATGAAAAACTGTTTTTT
j_gene: TRBJ1-4; v_gene: TRBV20-1; abundance: .; d_gene: .; CDR3aa: CSARPNRVLVF; CDR3nt: TGCAGTGCTAGGCCCAACAGGGTTTTAGTTTTT
j_gene: TRBJ2-3; v_gene: TRBV11-2; abundance: .; d_gene: .; CDR3aa: CASSLSDTQYF; CDR3nt: TGTGCCAGCAGCTTGTCTGATACGCAGTATTTT
j_gene: TRBJ1-1; v_gene: TRBV19; abundance: .; d_gene: TRBD1; CDR3aa: CASSNRQGEAFF; CDR3nt: TGTGCCAGTAGTAACAGACAGGGTGAAGCTTTCTTT
j_gene: TRBJ2-3; v_gene: TRBV5-6; abundance: .; d_gene: TRBD1; CDR3aa: CASSWTGGSDTQYF; CDR3nt: TGTGCCAGCAGCTGGACAGGGGGATCAGATACGCAGTATTTT
j_gene: TRBJ1-2; v_gene: TRBV6-5; abundance: .; d_gene: TRBD1; CDR3aa: CASSFDRGSNYGYTF; CDR3nt: TGTGCCAGCAGTTTCGACAGGGGGAGTAACTATGGCTACACCTTC
j_gene: TRBJ1-1; v_gene: TRBV7-6; abundance: .; d_gene: .; CDR3aa: CASSLQSGGGTEAFF; CDR3nt: TGTGCCAGCAGCCTTCAGTCTGGGGGAGGCACTGAAGCTTTCTTT
j_gene: TRBJ2-5; v_gene: TRBV6-1; abundance: .; d_gene: TRBD1; CDR3aa: CASSEAFLGGREETQYF; CDR3nt: TGTGCCAGCAGTGAAGCTTTCTTAGGGGGCAGGGAAGAGACCCAGTACTTC
j_gene: TRBJ2-1; v_gene: TRBV5-1; abundance: .; d_gene: TRBD2; CDR3aa: CASSATSDPYNEQFF; CDR3nt: TGCGCCAGCAGCGCTACTAGCGACCCCTACAATGAGCAGTTCTTC
j_gene: TRBJ1-6; v_gene: TRBV7-2; abundance: few; d_gene: .; CDR3aa: CASSLVRGNNSPLHF; CDR3nt: TGTGCCAGCAGCCTGGTGCGGGGTAATAATTCACCCCTCCACTTT
j_gene: TRBJ1-1; v_gene: TRBV6-1; abundance: .; d_gene: TRBD1; CDR3aa: CASSDAGQANTEAFF; CDR3nt: TGTGCCAGCAGTGATGCGGGACAGGCGAACACTGAAGCTTTCTTT
j_gene: TRBJ2-2; v_gene: TRBV7-9; abundance: many; d_gene: .; CDR3aa: CASSYSALGSTGELFF; CDR3nt: TGTGCCAGCAGCTATTCGGCCCTAGGCAGCACCGGGGAGCTGTTTTTT
j_gene: TRBJ1-2; v_gene: TRBV6-6; abundance: .; d_gene: .; CDR3aa: CASSYSKPDSYGYTF; CDR3nt: TGTGCCAGCAGTTACTCGAAGCCGGACAGCTATGGCTACACCTTC
j_gene: TRBJ1-4; v_gene: TRBV6-1; abundance: .; d_gene: .; CDR3aa: CASSELEGWEKLFF; CDR3nt: TGTGCCAGCAGTGAACTGGAGGGGTGGGAAAAACTGTTTTTT
j_gene: TRBJ1-1; v_gene: TRBV15; abundance: few; d_gene: .; CDR3aa: CATSRVRLNTEAFF; CDR3nt: TGTGCCACCAGCAGAGTGCGGTTGAACACTGAAGCTTTCTTT
j_gene: TRBJ1-6; v_gene: TRBV14; abundance: .; d_gene: .; CDR3aa: CASSQVRAQGGSPLHF; CDR3nt: TGTGCCAGCAGCCAAGTCAGGGCCCAAGGGGGATCACCCCTCCACTTT
j_gene: TRBJ2-5; v_gene: TRBV7-3; abundance: .; d_gene: TRBD1; CDR3aa: CASSPDRFGAQYF; CDR3nt: TGTGCCAGCAGCCCGGACAGGTTTGGGGCCCAGTACTTC
j_gene: TRBJ2-6; v_gene: TRBV5-1; abundance: .; d_gene: TRBD2; CDR3aa: CASSSGLAGTGANVLTF; CDR3nt: TGCGCCAGCAGCTCGGGACTAGCGGGAACTGGGGCCAACGTCCTGACTTTC
j_gene: TRBJ2-7; v_gene: TRBV7-2; abundance: .; d_gene: TRBD2; CDR3aa: CASSLARVSGRIYEQYF; CDR3nt: TGTGCCAGCAGCTTAGCGCGTGTGAGCGGGAGGATCTACGAGCAGTACTTC
j_gene: TRBJ1-1; v_gene: TRBV6-5; abundance: .; d_gene: TRBD1; CDR3aa: CASSYRRGRTEAFF; CDR3nt: TGTGCCAGCAGTTATCGCAGGGGGAGGACTGAAGCTTTCTTT
j_gene: TRBJ2-7; v_gene: TRBV6-5; abundance: .; d_gene: TRBD2; CDR3aa: CASSYSASGSSYEQYF; CDR3nt: TGTGCCAGCAGTTACTCGGCTAGCGGGAGCAGTTACGAGCAGTACTTC
j_gene: TRBJ2-2; v_gene: TRBV4-1; abundance: .; d_gene: TRBD1; CDR3aa: CASSQIQGVTGELFF; CDR3nt: TGCGCCAGCAGCCAGATACAGGGGGTCACCGGGGAGCTGTTTTTT
j_gene: TRBJ2-7; v_gene: TRBV4-3; abundance: .; d_gene: TRBD2; CDR3aa: CASSQDSGPSGAYEQYF; CDR3nt: TGCGCCAGCAGCCAAGACTCGGGTCCTAGCGGGGCCTACGAGCAGTACTTC
j_gene: TRBJ2-1; v_gene: TRBV10-1; abundance: .; d_gene: TRBD2; CDR3aa: CASSESTSGLSYNEQFF; CDR3nt: TGCGCCAGCAGTGAGTCGACTAGCGGGCTATCCTACAATGAGCAGTTCTTC
j_gene: TRBJ2-3; v_gene: TRBV7-9; abundance: .; d_gene: .; CDR3aa: CASSLAHFTDTQYF; CDR3nt: TGTGCCAGCAGCTTAGCGCACTTCACAGATACGCAGTATTTT
j_gene: TRBJ1-6; v_gene: TRBV10-3; abundance: .; d_gene: .; CDR3aa: CAVRGAGESNSPLHF; CDR3nt: TGTGCCGTCAGGGGCGCAGGGGAGAGCAATTCACCCCTCCACTTT
j_gene: TRBJ1-4; v_gene: TRBV6-5; abundance: .; d_gene: .; CDR3aa: CASSYGGASNEKLFF; CDR3nt: TGTGCCAGCAGTTACGGGGGGGCCTCTAATGAAAAACTGTTTTTT